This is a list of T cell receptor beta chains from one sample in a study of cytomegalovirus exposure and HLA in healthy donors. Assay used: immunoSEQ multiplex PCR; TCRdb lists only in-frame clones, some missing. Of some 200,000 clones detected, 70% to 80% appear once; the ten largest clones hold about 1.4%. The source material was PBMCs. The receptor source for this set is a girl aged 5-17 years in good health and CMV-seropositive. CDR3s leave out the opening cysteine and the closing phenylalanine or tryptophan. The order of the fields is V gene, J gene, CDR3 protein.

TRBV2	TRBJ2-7	ASSEVQIYEQY
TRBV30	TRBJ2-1	AWSRLAGGEQF
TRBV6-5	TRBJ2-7	ASSGRGVSYEQY
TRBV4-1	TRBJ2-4	ASSQGSVLAKNIQY
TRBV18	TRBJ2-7	ASSPRFLTETYEQY
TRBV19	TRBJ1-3	ASSTTAASGNTIY
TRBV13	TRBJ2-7	ASSPRLGGGGYEQY
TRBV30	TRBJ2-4	AWTGLALAKNIQY
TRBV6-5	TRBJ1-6	ASSYFPGQGNSPLH
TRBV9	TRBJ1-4	ASSRRDSSYGKLF
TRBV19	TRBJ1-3	ASSFSGTGNGNTIY
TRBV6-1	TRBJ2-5	ASSETSGGPETQY
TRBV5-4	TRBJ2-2	ASRPQGGTGELF
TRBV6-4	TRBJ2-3	ASSEVGGEQHTQY
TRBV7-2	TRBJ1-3	ASSPGGLNSGNTIY
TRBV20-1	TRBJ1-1	SAETGPEAF
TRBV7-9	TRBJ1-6	SSSLGFTGDNSPLH
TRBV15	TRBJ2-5	ATSRSTGGPETQY
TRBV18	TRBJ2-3	ASSLNQGVSSNTQY
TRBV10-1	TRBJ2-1	ASSDRGLNEQF
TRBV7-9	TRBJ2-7	ASSITGGYEQY
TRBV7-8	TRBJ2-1	ASSLEGRRGQF
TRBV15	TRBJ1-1	ATSWDRGHTEAF
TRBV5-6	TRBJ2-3	ASSLRLAADTQY
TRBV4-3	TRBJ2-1	ASSLDPAMAGNDEQF
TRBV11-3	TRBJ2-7	ASSLDRDRLAYEQY
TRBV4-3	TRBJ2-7	ASSPGTGAYEQY
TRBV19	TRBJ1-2	ASFGSTGSYGYT
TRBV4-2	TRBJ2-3	ASSPSSGAADTQY
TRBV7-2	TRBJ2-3	ASSFGTSLRTDTQY
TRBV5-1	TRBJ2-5	ASSLPLADQETQY
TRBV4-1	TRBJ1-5	ASSHKPGQGAEQPQH
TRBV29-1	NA	SATGLRYEQY
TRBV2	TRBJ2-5	ASSRSPEERQETQY
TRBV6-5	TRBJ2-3	ASSYSLAGGRDTQY
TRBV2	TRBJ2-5	ASSEWTGTQETQY
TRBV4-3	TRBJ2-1	ASSQRRELAGEYNEQF
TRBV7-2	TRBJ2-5	ASSLGPGETQY
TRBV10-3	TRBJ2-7	AISESGQGGAYEQY
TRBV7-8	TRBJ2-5	ASSPTAAGGPETQY